This T cell receptor beta chain was recovered during a study of early T cells in non-severe SARS-CoV-2 infection. Individual cDNA molecules received unique molecular identifiers. Each CDR3 protein is one row after TCRdb ran MiXCR on the 5' RACE reads. Among roughly 83,000 distinct CDR3 sequences listed, approximately 12% were seen once. The V and J ends lost 7 bases and 5 bases respectively, with 13 bases between them. This CDR3 region has 13 residues. This clonotype was recorded at least ten times. The sequence came from an adult who was a healthcare worker with PCR-confirmed SARS-CoV-2 infection or an uninfected control (not recorded which). V and J are TRBV12-3 or TRBV12-4 and TRBJ2-3, with a weak D call TRBD1 (5 bases). The specimen was whole blood, collected at baseline. The CDR3 sequence is CASTSFRGDTQYF. The CDR3 nucleotides read TGTGCCAGCACCTCGTTTAGGGGAGATACGCAGTATTTT.